The following is a T cell receptor (beta chain) sequence with its context. In the source study's methods: Estimated nucleated cell counts came from reference gene primer amplification. Using immunoSEQ multiplex PCR, the repertoire was profiled, and TCRdb retains in-frame clones only, with some absent. V and J calls and clone size are copied from that table; D and trimming were computed from the DNA. The sample shows about 51,000 clones, just over 85% of them seen only once. The V end was cut by 5 bases, the J end by 8 bases, with 16 bases between. Germline lookup yields CDR1 MNHEY and CDR2 SMNVEV (reference sequence). The CDR3 is 14 residues long. The data derive from a study of blood T cell repertoires in COVID-19. Study details: Italy, Spain and the United States were the sources of the convalescent and acute COVID-19 samples.

The chain uses TRBV27 and TRBJ2-1; D may be TRBD1 (5 bases). This receptor was obtained from an older man with active COVID-19. The specimen was peripheral blood. The DNA for the CDR3 is TGTGCCAGCAGTGAACTGCTTCAGGGCGATGAGCAGTTCTTC. This gives the protein CASSELLQGDEQFF.